This T cell receptor beta chain was documented in a study of cytomegalovirus exposure and HLA in healthy donors (dated by TCRdb to the late 2010s). Broadly, across the study: An earlier analysis of approximately 590 of the donors reported more than 250 Gb of sequence data and some 100 million unique TCR beta sequences from about 200 million T cells. Among the roughly 370 genotyped donors, about 85% belonged to the genetic ancestry cluster associated with self-reported Caucasian donors. Donor age, sex, ethnicity and CMV serostatus were compiled together with the repertoire data. In the later analysis, no new phenotypic data were used to find candidate immune exposures; instead, reliance was placed on TCR beta sequences and their occurrence across donors. A later analysis re-examined previously published TCR beta repertoires from over 500 donors and added high-resolution HLA genotyping to investigate patterns of TCR occurrence. Typing coverage differed by locus: A, B, C, DRB1 and DQB1 were typed in about 629-640 donors, DQA1 in 522, DPA1 in 600 to 610, and DPB1 in just under 490. On average, 235,054 unique TCR beta nucleotide sequences were sequenced per donor among more than 350 genotyped donors of the cohort, with roughly 18% of those sequences being non-productive. An earlier analysis of several hundred of the donors used high-throughput TCR beta sequencing to judge whether each TCR beta V gene segment behaved as functional or pseudogenic. Roughly 300 gigabases of sequencing data and approximately 91 million unique TCR sequences made up an early release that covered roughly 670 HLA-typed donors. A separate validation cohort of some 130 different subjects was used in addition to the 666-subject first cohort. The study was designed to test whether signatures of past pathogen exposure could be identified by cataloging public T cell receptors. Roughly 5 DR-DQ haplotypes were handled as single units for association and clustering, since linkage in the cohort was strong. The T cell repertoires of 700 or so subjects were profiled by immunosequencing and related to cytomegalovirus serostatus. Both class I and class II loci were covered by HLA typing, at four-digit resolution. In a later genetic analysis, genome-wide SNP genotypes for about 60% of the 666 donors were used, and that subset was treated as a discovery cohort. High-throughput TCR immunosequencing, statistical association of individual TCRs with disease status, and machine learning were combined to predict cytomegalovirus infection status. Every repertoire in the discovery cohort had been generated on one and the same sequencing platform. Broad study findings and their caveats: According to a later analysis, parvovirus B19, influenza, CMV and Epstein-Barr virus appeared linked to several top co-occurrence clusters. A later analysis associated 15,000 to 20,000 TCR beta sequences with specific HLA alleles at a false discovery rate of 0.05. The authors suggested that the approach could potentially be extended to other disease states and immunological phenotypes. In vitro tests confirmed that a few of the cytomegalovirus-associated TCR beta chains recognize cytomegalovirus antigens. Because the 87-base-pair reads could not distinguish some IMGT-functional V segments, including TRBV6-2 and TRBV6-3, those segments were excluded. In a later analysis, HLA-associated TCR beta chains showed more clonal expansion and lower generation probabilities than non-associated chains that were equally common. The study gave a list of 150 to 200 TCR beta chains associated with cytomegalovirus. The sequencing pipeline was judged likely to have produced a cluster of highly shared sequence variants as a technical artifact. A further reported finding was that TCR beta sequences accurately predicted the HLA-A and HLA-B alleles for most subjects in the first cohort. Because some donors lacked HLA typing at each locus, the association tests relied only on the typed subset. According to a later analysis, TCR association rates differed among HLA loci, with DRB1 alleles showing the most associated TCRs and HLA-C alleles showing the fewest. Broadly in line with IMGT annotations, most TCR beta V segments showed up in productive rearrangements about 87% or about 30% of the time in an earlier analysis of roughly 590 of the donors. Correlated functional status among segregating V segments might be attributable to linkage disequilibrium, but an unknown experimental factor could not be ruled out. Sequencing depth was assumed to be roughly uniform across donors in the presence/absence analyses, though that assumption may not hold. The classifier was reported to diagnose cytomegalovirus status with high specificity and sensitivity in both the original cohort and the validation cohort. Only TCR beta chains were sequenced in this cohort, and the absence of alpha or paired-chain data limited detectable features. In a later analysis, most CMV-associated TCR beta chains were found to appear HLA-restricted, with HLA associations seemingly driven largely by CMV exposure. Most TCR sequences were observed very rarely across donors, whereas some public TCRs were present in many individuals. CMV serostatus was the only immune exposure information available for the cohort. Compared with the roughly 700-donor mean, donors in an Asian-associated ancestry cluster had fewer N-insertions in productive TCRs, according to a later genetic analysis. Because counts were too low, some 17 rarely observed V segments, including chromosome 9 orphons, were excluded from the earlier analysis of several hundred of the donors. When HLA alleles, especially DR and DQ, strongly co-occurred, TCR associations were difficult to assign to individual alleles. A later genetic analysis associated a missense DCLRE1C variant with V-gene and J-gene trimming of TCR beta chains, and an independent cohort replicated the association.

Note on this clone: The antigen it recognizes is unknown. No quality values exist for individual bases; no much larger clone is one base distant.

The cohort was made up of approximately 670 healthy bone marrow donors. All cohort members were sampled while nominally healthy, although unrecorded immune exposures were likely present. The donor tested CMV seropositive, placing the donor among the 250 to 350 seropositive members of the cohort. Each donor provided a peripheral blood sample, and peripheral blood mononuclear cells were used for TCR beta sequencing. Genomic DNA extraction from the blood cell samples was performed with the Qiagen DNeasy Blood Extraction Kit. V is trimmed back by 3 bases and J by 7 bases, and the junction contains 15 bases that no gene match accounts for. CDR1 and CDR2 are read off the germline V gene (reference sequence) as LNHDA and SQIVND. The CDR3 has 17 amino acids, counting the end cysteine and phenylalanine. The sequence is cut down to CDR3 DNA, 51 bases in frame from base 1. Library preparation used the immunoSEQ multiplex PCR assay. A mixture of 60 forward primers for TCR Vbeta segments and 13 reverse primers for TCR Jbeta segments was used in the multiplex PCR. The CDR3 region of rearranged TCR beta genes was amplified from genomic DNA with a multiplex PCR assay. The amplified TCR beta libraries were sequenced on the Illumina HiSeq System as 87-base-pair reads. The authors processed their data as follows. A later analysis counted approximately 76 million unique TCR beta chains across the 700 or so repertoires, and around 9.9 million of these chains were shared by at least two donors. To remove PCR and sequencing errors, raw reads were error-corrected and collapsed into unique sequences using a nearest-neighbor algorithm that merged closely related sequences. V, D and J gene segments were assigned by aligning CDR3 sequences to IMGT reference sequences. Each retained sequence needed at least a six-nucleotide match to both a V gene segment and a J gene segment. Rearrangements were called productive when the CDR3 lacked stop codons and stayed in frame with V and J; all others were non-productive. CDR3 was defined by IMGT convention, running from the second conserved V-encoded cysteine to the conserved J-encoded phenylalanine. In an earlier analysis of more than 550 of the donors, sequences lacking an unambiguous match to a single V gene segment were excluded. In an earlier analysis of almost 600 of the donors, a V segment was called functional when productive rearrangements were above 56.7%, and segregating when the standard deviation between donors exceeded 5%. To diagnose cytomegalovirus status from the catalog of TCR beta chain sequences, a statistical classification framework was built. In a later analysis, V and J genes were assigned by comparing TCR nucleotide sequences against IMGT/GENE-DB human TR gene sequences. In a later analysis, CDR3 sequences and most-parsimonious VDJ recombination scenarios were assigned using the TCRdist pipeline. In a later analysis, every TCR beta chain was defined by the combination of its CDR3 amino acid sequence and its V-gene family, and reads without a unique V-gene family were dropped. As a way to deal with suspected cross-contamination and a sequencing artifact, a later analysis dropped over 550 nucleotide sequences that were highly shared and had low generation probability. For each public chain, a later analysis derived a clonal expansion index from normalized ranks of inferred template counts within each repertoire. In a later analysis, generation probabilities were computed using a VDJ recombination model fitted to out-of-frame rearrangements, and the results were checked against IGoR. Hypergeometric tests were used in a later analysis to score TCR-TCR, TCR-HLA and TCR-CMV co-occurrence, with a repertoire-size bias correction applied to the TCR pairs. In a later analysis, false discovery rates were estimated by permuting HLA or CMV assignments 20 times. In a later analysis, co-occurring TCRs were grouped with DBSCAN, and TCRdist sequence similarity was added when clustering was performed within HLA-allele-positive subsets. Repertoires with fewer than 30,000 or more than 120,000 public chains were left out of co-occurrence clustering, as were about 5 repertoires with anomalous nucleotide sharing. Here the immuneACCESS table is served through TCRdb, limited to in-frame sequences with V and J called. Missing clones are a known gap in these copies; in checked studies unresolved V genes cover under half, and the rest lacks a known reason. Clone size and V and J calls were adopted from that table, with D and trimming inferred from the DNA. Within this sample are roughly 150,000 clones, with roughly 70% of them counted one time only. The ten largest make up 2.1% of the sample.

Rearrangement joined TRBV19 to TRBJ2-1, and TRBD2 matches 7 of the central bases. Sequencing was done on a sample of PBMCs. This sequence was found in a woman aged 60-75 years in good health and CMV-seropositive. CDR3 sequence: CASSMSLLAVLRNEQFF. The DNA sequence follows: TGTGCCAGTAGTATGTCCCTTCTAGCGGTCCTAAGGAATGAGCAGTTCTTC.